This is a list of T cell receptor beta chains from one sample in a study of cytotoxic CD8 clonotypes in ibrutinib-treated CLL. TCRdb's table, derived via immunoSEQ multiplex PCR, lists solely in-frame clones and lacks some. The profile shows approximately 16,000 clones, approximately 58% of them singletons. The sample consisted of PBMCs, taken before ibrutinib treatment. All receptors derive from a human donor with chronic lymphocytic leukemia. Both conserved end residues are part of each CDR3. D genes are given only for firm matches. Some rows mark clone size as missing; the rest say once, few, many or name a class of expanded clone.

>TRBJ1-1|13|.|.|TRBV6-1
TGTGCCAGCAGTGAAACCCAGGGCACTGAAGCTTTCTTT
CASSETQGTEAFF
>TRBJ2-1|11|.|.|TRBV28
TGTGCCAGCAGCACAGGATCTGAGCAGTTCTTC
CASSTGSEQFF
>TRBJ2-5|14|.|once|TRBV6-5
TGTGCCAGCAGTCAAATGGGACTCGAAGAGACCCAGTACTTC
CASSQMGLEETQYF
>TRBJ2-4|16|.|.|TRBV28
TGTGCCAGCAAGGGGCCGGCCGGGCTAGCCAAAAACATTCAGTACTTC
CASKGPAGLAKNIQYF
>TRBJ2-1|14|.|.|TRBV5-4
TGTGCCAGCAGCCTGTCTTCCTCCTACAATGAGCAGTTCTTC
CASSLSSSYNEQFF
>TRBJ1-5|11|.|once|TRBV6-5
TGTGCCAGCAGTGAGAGGCAGCCCCAGCATTTT
CASSERQPQHF
>TRBJ1-2|15|.|few|TRBV19
TGTGCCAGTAGTCCCCCTGGCAGGGCGTCGACTGGCTACACCTTC
CASSPPGRASTGYTF
>TRBJ2-1|12|.|.|TRBV7-9
TGTGCCAGCAGCCCCCATGGGGGGGAGCAGTTCTTC
CASSPHGGEQFF
>TRBJ2-5|16|.|few|TRBV18
TGTGCCAGCTCACCACTCCTCTTGGCTAGTCAAGAGACCCAGTACTTC
CASSPLLLASQETQYF
>TRBJ1-6|15|.|.|TRBV9
TGTGCCAGCAGCGCCGGGAGGGTGGATAATTCACCCCTCCACTTT
CASSAGRVDNSPLHF
>TRBJ2-1|15|.|.|TRBV5-1
TGCGCCAGCAGCGGGACCCCGAGCTCCTACAATGAGCAGTTCTTC
CASSGTPSSYNEQFF
>TRBJ2-5|16|TRBD2|few|TRBV5-6
TGTGCCAGCAGCTTGGTGGGACTAGCGGGGGAGGAGACCCAGTACTTC
CASSLVGLAGEETQYF
>TRBJ2-3|16|TRBD2|.|TRBV5-1
TGCGCCAGCAGCTCCGGGACTAGCCCCGCAACAGATACGCAGTATTTT
CASSSGTSPATDTQYF
>TRBJ1-3|15|.|.|TRBV10-2
TGCGCCAGCAGCCGAAAGGGGGGGACTGGAAACACCATATATTTT
CASSRKGGTGNTIYF
>TRBJ2-2|15|.|.|TRBV5-6
TGTGCCAGCAGCCCTACGGGCGCGAACACCGGGGAGCTGTTTTTT
CASSPTGANTGELFF
>TRBJ2-2|16|.|once|TRBV18
TGTGCCAGCTCACCGATCCTAGGGAGTAGCACCGGGGAGCTGTTTTTT
CASSPILGSSTGELFF
>TRBJ1-6|13|.|.|TRBV30
TGTGCCTGGAGTCCTTCGGTCCCTTCACCCCTCCACTTT
CAWSPSVPSPLHF
>TRBJ2-3|9|.|.|TRBV2
TGTGCGGGAAAAGATACGCAGTATTTT
CAGKDTQYF
>TRBJ2-2|18|TRBD2|.|TRBV2
TGTGCCAGCAGTGAGCCAACTATGGGGGGGAGGAACACCGGGGAGCTGTTTTTT
CASSEPTMGGRNTGELFF
>TRBJ1-6|16|.|.|TRBV6-5
TGTGCCAGCAGTTGGGGGGGCTACTCAAAGAATTCACCCCTCCACTTT
CASSWGGYSKNSPLHF
>TRBJ1-2|13|TRBD1|.|TRBV6-4
TGTGCCAGCAGCACGGACAGGGGATATGGCTACACCTTC
CASSTDRGYGYTF
>TRBJ2-1|16|.|.|TRBV5-6
TGTGCCAGCAGCTTTGGCGGGGAGGCCCGCCGGAATGAGCAGTTCTTC
CASSFGGEARRNEQFF
>TRBJ2-1|17|TRBD2|.|TRBV6-4
TGTGCCAGCAGTGACTCCTGGACTAGCGGGAGCTTCGGTGAGCAGTTCTTC
CASSDSWTSGSFGEQFF
>TRBJ1-1|10|.|few|TRBV29-1
TGCAGCGTTCAGGGGACTGAAGCTTTCTTT
CSVQGTEAFF
>TRBJ2-7|14|.|medium-sized|TRBV7-8
TGTGCCAGCAGCTTAGGTTCGACAGGCTACGAGCAGTACTTC
CASSLGSTGYEQYF
>TRBJ1-2|14|.|.|TRBV19
TGTGCCAGTAGTATGTTTCTCTGGGACCGGGGCTACACCTTC
CASSMFLWDRGYTF
>TRBJ1-5|16|.|once|TRBV7-2
TGTGCCAGCAGCTTAGTGGGCAGGCTCGCTGATCAGCCCCAGCATTTT
CASSLVGRLADQPQHF
>TRBJ2-4|14|.|.|TRBV5-6
TGTGCCAGCAGCCTATGGGCTCTCAAAAACATTCAGTACTTC
CASSLWALKNIQYF
>TRBJ1-2|12|.|.|TRBV7-9
TGTGCCAGCTTTTGGGCGAACTATGGCTACACCTTC
CASFWANYGYTF
>TRBJ2-6|19|.|few|TRBV4-2
TGTGCCAGCAGCCGATCAAACCGGGACACCTACTCTGGGGCCAACGTCCTGACTTTC
CASSRSNRDTYSGANVLTF
>TRBJ2-3|15|TRBD2|.|TRBV15
TGTGCCACCAGCAGTAGCGGGAGTCGAACAGATACGCAGTATTTT
CATSSSGSRTDTQYF
>TRBJ1-2|12|.|.|TRBV29-1
TGCAGCGTTGTCGGGGGGGGCTGGGGCTACACCTTC
CSVVGGGWGYTF
>TRBJ2-5|13|.|.|TRBV7-2
TGTGCCAGCAGCTTAGCCCGCCAAGAGACCCAGTACTTC
CASSLARQETQYF
>TRBJ1-2|15|.|.|TRBV7-3
TGTGCCAGCAGCTTAGCCCACAGAGCCAACTATGGCTACACCTTC
CASSLAHRANYGYTF
>TRBJ1-2|12|.|few|TRBV25-1
TGTGCCAGCAGATCAGGGAGGTATGGCTACACCTTC
CASRSGRYGYTF
>TRBJ1-1|14|.|.|TRBV6-4
TGTGCCAGCAGCGCCGAAGGGGGTGGAACTGAAGCTTTCTTT
CASSAEGGGTEAFF
>TRBJ2-1|14|TRBD1|.|TRBV5-1
TGCGCCAGCAGCCTGGGACAGGTCCTCTATGAGCAGTTCTTC
CASSLGQVLYEQFF
>TRBJ1-2|11|.|few|TRBV28
TGTGCCAGCAGTTCGGGGCGTGGCTACACCTTC
CASSSGRGYTF
>TRBJ1-1|14|.|medium-sized|TRBV4-1
TGCGCCAGCAGCCACCCCGGGCAAGGACCTGAAGCTTTCTTT
CASSHPGQGPEAFF
>TRBJ2-3|17|TRBD1|.|TRBV30
TGTGCCTGGAGTGTACAGGGGCGGTTCTTTAGCACAGATACGCAGTATTTT
CAWSVQGRFFSTDTQYF
>TRBJ1-1|15|.|.|TRBV5-1
TGCGCCAGCAGCTACAGGACAGCCATGAACACTGAAGCTTTCTTT
CASSYRTAMNTEAFF
>TRBJ2-1|15|TRBD1|.|TRBV27
TGTGCCAGCAGTCGCCTCGGGACAGGGGGGAATGAGCAGTTCTTC
CASSRLGTGGNEQFF
>TRBJ2-1|14|TRBD2|.|TRBV5-5
TGTGCCAGCAGCCCCCTAGCGGGAGTAGGTGAGCAGTTCTTC
CASSPLAGVGEQFF